This T cell receptor beta chain came from a study of T cell responses to AZD1222 COVID-19 vaccine. CDR3 length: 11 amino acids. Germline-derived CDR1 and CDR2 are SGDLS and YYNGEE. The V end was cut by 4 bases, the J end by 6 bases, with 7 bases between. Data came from immunoSEQ multiplex PCR; TCRdb stores just in-frame clones and leaves some out. This sample has about 150,000 clones, with about 88% found just once. This chain links TRBV9 with TRBJ1-1; D is perhaps TRBD1 (5 bases). The sample was peripheral blood, taken on day 0 of AZD1222 vaccination. The sequence was obtained from an adult in good health. DNA for the CDR3: TGTGCCAGCAGCTTGGGGGCTGAAGCTTTCTTT. This translates into CASSLGAEAFF. Together with reference TRBV9 and TRBJ1-1, the CDR3 gives the full variable domain: DSGVTQTPKHLITATGQRVTLRCSPRSGDLSVYWYQQSLDQGLQFLIQYYNGEERAKGNILERFSAQQFPDLHSELNLSSLELGDSALYFCASSLGAEAFFGQGTRLTVV.